Presented here are 18 T cell receptor beta chains from one specimen sequenced in a study of a mutant IDH1 vaccine in newly diagnosed glioma. TCRdb keeps only in-frame clones here, not all; method: immunoSEQ multiplex PCR. The data contain about 45,000 clones, around 94% of them singletons. The antigens of these receptors remain unknown. Time point in this sample: week 35, safety follow-up. Topical imiquimod accompanied each vaccine dose, which consisted of 300 ug of mutant IDH1 20-mer peptide. This sample comprised PBMCs, obtained from a glioma patient whose treatment included an IDH1 peptide vaccine. The receptor source for this set is a middle-aged man with glioma.

The V and J genes are TRBV19 and TRBJ1-2; 9 nucleotides align to TRBD1. V was clipped by 5 bases and J by 5 bases; unmatched bases: 12. Germline CDR1 and CDR2: LNHDA and SQIVND (reference sequence). This CDR3 is built from 16 residues. The chain's CDR3 is CASSATGGELIYGYTF. The CDR3 bases are TGTGCCAGTAGTGCCACAGGGGGCGAATTGATTTATGGCTACACCTTC.

The rearrangement joins TRBV15 to TRBJ2-7, with D tentatively TRBD1 (7 bases). The CDR3 has 14 residues. CDR1 and CDR2 from the germline V gene are LNHNV and YYDKDF (reference sequence). V was shortened by 10 bases and J by 3 bases, with 19 bases between the two germline ends. The CDR3 DNA follows: TGTGCCATCGGATCGGGGGACAGATTCTACGAGCAGTACTTC. Its protein is CAIGSGDRFYEQYF.

This chain uses TRBV5-8 with TRBJ2-2; D ambiguous. Germline V CDR1 and CDR2: SGHTS, YDEGEE. V gave up 4 bases and J gave up 0 bases, with 16 bases separating them. This CDR3 region has 17 residues. The CDR3 loop is CASSTDPLSPNTGELFF. The CDR3 DNA sequence: TGTGCCAGCAGCACCGATCCTCTGAGTCCGAACACCGGGGAGCTGTTTTTT. Supplemented by reference TRBV5-8 and TRBJ2-2, the full variable domain reads EAGVTQSPTHLIKTRGQQATLRCSPISGHTSVYWYQQALGLGLQFLLWYDEGEERNRGNFPPRFSGRQFPNYSSELNVNALELEDSALYLCASSTDPLSPNTGELFFGEGSRLTVL.

Within the sample, this clone is medium-sized (0.01 to 0.1%). The rearrangement joins TRBV9 to TRBJ2-7, with D possibly called TRBD1 or TRBD2 (5 bases each). The CDR3 extends over 15 amino acids. CDR1 is SGDLS and CDR2 is YYNGEE in the germline V gene. Trimming took off 0 bases at V and 2 bases at J, with 12 bases between the two ends. The CDR3 is CASSVETGRTYEQYF. The CDR3 region has the DNA TGTGCCAGCAGCGTAGAAACGGGACGGACCTACGAGCAGTACTTC.

The chain combines TRBV25-1 with TRBJ2-1; D not certain. Germline-derived CDR1 and CDR2 are MGHDK and SYGVNS. V gave up 6 bases and J gave up 4 bases, with 13 bases separating them. The CDR3 length is 14 residues. CDR3 nucleotide sequence: TGTGCCAGCAGCCCAGCCCGTAAATACAATGAGCAGTTCTTC. Its protein product is CASSPARKYNEQFF.

The J gene is TRBJ1-2, the V gene TRBV30; D not certain. The V end lost 3 bases, the J end lost 6 bases, and 14 bases lay between the germline ends. Germline V lookup: CDR1 GTSNPN, CDR2 SVGIG (reference sequence). The CDR3 is made up of 13 amino acids. The CDR3 protein is CAWSPPGRHGYTF. Written as DNA, the CDR3 is TGTGCCTGGAGCCCTCCGGGAAGGCATGGCTACACCTTC. Together with reference TRBV30 and TRBJ1-2, the CDR3 gives the full variable domain: SQTIHQWPATLVQPVGSPLSLECTVEGTSNPNLYWYRQAAGRGLQLLFYSVGIGQISSEVPQNLSASRPQDRQFILSSKKLLLSDSGFYLCAWSPPGRHGYTFGSGTRLTVV.

V is TRBV27 and J is TRBJ2-2; 11 bases align to TRBD2. The CDR3 totals 16 residues. Germline values: CDR1 MNHEY, CDR2 SMNVEV (reference sequence). The V and J ends lost 10 bases and 4 bases, in that order; junction bases with no gene match: 11. The DNA for the CDR3 is TGTGCCACCCGTATAGGACTAGCGGGTTTCACCGGGGAGCTGTTTTTT. It codes for CATRIGLAGFTGELFF.

The J gene is TRBJ2-1, the V gene TRBV6-5; 11 nucleotides align to TRBD2. Trimming took 4 bases from V and 6 from J; bases not matched to a gene: 8. Germline V gene data show CDR1 as MNHEY and CDR2 as SVGAGI. CDR3 length equals 16 residues. CDR3 in amino acids: CASSLSLAGGVNEQFF. DNA of the CDR3: TGTGCCAGCAGTTTGTCCCTAGCGGGAGGAGTCAATGAGCAGTTCTTC.

The rearrangement joins TRBV6-1 to TRBJ1-2; 11 positions match TRBD1. The CDR3 totals 14 residues. Per germline, CDR1 MNHNS and CDR2 SASEGT. The V gene end was trimmed by 7 bases and the J gene end by 7 bases; junction bases not matched to a gene: 8. CDR3 loop: CASIQDRGRGGYTF. The CDR3 DNA reads TGTGCCAGCATCCAGGACAGGGGGCGAGGTGGCTACACCTTC.

The J gene is TRBJ1-5, the V gene TRBV5-1, with a possible D match to TRBD1 (5 bases). In germline, CDR1 is SGHRS, CDR2 YFSETQ. The CDR3 runs 14 residues. V gave up 4 bases and J gave up 8 bases, with 16 bases separating them. The CDR3 protein is CASSQGEPREPQHF. CDR3 DNA sequence: TGCGCCAGCAGCCAAGGGGAGCCGAGGGAGCCCCAGCATTTT.

The V and J genes are TRBV29-1 and TRBJ1-1; D is undetermined. This CDR3 is built from 11 residues. CDR1 SQVTM and CDR2 ANQGSEA come from the germline V gene. Trimming pared 3 bases from V and 11 bases from J, leaving 13 bases between. CDR3 nucleotide sequence: TGCAGCGTTGATTCGACCGCCGGGGCTTTCTTT. Translation: CSVDSTAGAFF.

The chain links TRBV6-5 to TRBJ2-1, with D unresolved. There are 15 residues in the CDR3. The V and J ends lost 4 bases and 8 bases respectively, with 18 bases between them. Germline V gene lookup returns CDR1 MNHEY and CDR2 SVGAGI. Here the CDR3 DNA reads TGTGCCAGCAGTTCACTGAGCTGGAATCAAGATGAGCAGTTCTTC. This encodes CASSSLSWNQDEQFF.

The rearrangement joins TRBV10-1 to TRBJ2-7; no clear D. V was shortened by 8 bases and J by 5 bases, with 22 bases between the two germline ends. This CDR3 is built from 15 residues. The germline CDR1 and CDR2 sequences are WNHNN and SYGVQD (reference sequence). The CDR3 is CASASGFAFPDEQYF. The CDR3 nucleotides read TGCGCCAGCGCCTCGGGTTTCGCTTTCCCGGACGAGCAGTACTTC.

The chain recombines TRBV11-2 with TRBJ1-1; the D gene is possibly TRBD1 (6 bases). Trimming took 4 bases from V and 4 from J, leaving 10 bases between them. CDR1 is SGHAT and CDR2 is FQNNGV in the germline V gene. This CDR3 comprises 13 residues. CDR3 region: CASSSPGATEAFF. The CDR3 bases are TGTGCCAGCAGCTCACCAGGGGCCACTGAAGCTTTCTTT.

The V and J genes are TRBV30 and TRBJ2-3; D assignment may be TRBD1 or TRBD2 (5 bases each). V lost 2 bases to trimming and J lost 8 bases, with 20 bases between them. This CDR3 is 15 amino acids long. Germline values: CDR1 GTSNPN, CDR2 SVGIG (reference sequence). Written as DNA, the CDR3 is TGTGCCTGGAGTCTACTTCGAGGGGCTCAGGGTACGCAGTATTTT. Amino acid sequence: CAWSLLRGAQGTQYF.

The chain carries TRBV7-9 and TRBJ2-1, with 7 bases lining up with TRBD2. This CDR3 is 13 amino acids long. Germline V gene lookup returns CDR1 SEHNR and CDR2 FQNEAQ (reference sequence). V shed 5 bases, J shed 12 bases, and the junction held 10 bases outside the gene matches. DNA for the CDR3: TGTGCCAGCAGCCGCCACTCTAGCGGAGTGCAGTTCTTC. It is translated as CASSRHSSGVQFF.

The chain recombines TRBV14 with TRBJ2-3; D might be TRBD1 (6 bases). Trimming removed 3 bases at V and 2 bases at J, with 15 bases between. The CDR3 length is 16 residues. Germline V gene sequence: CDR1 SGHDN, CDR2 FVKESK. The DNA of the CDR3 is TGTGCCAGCAGCCAGATTACAGGGCACCTCACAGATACGCAGTATTTT. This codes for CASSQITGHLTDTQYF. Filled out from reference TRBV14 and TRBJ2-3, the complete variable domain reads EAGVTQFPSHSVIEKGQTVTLRCDPISGHDNLYWYRRVMGKEIKFLLHFVKESKQDESGMPNNRFLAERTGGTYSTLKVQPAELEDSGVYFCASSQITGHLTDTQYFGPGTRLTVL.

This chain connects TRBV5-1 to TRBJ2-6; 7 positions match TRBD1. V gave up 4 bases and J gave up 0 bases; unmatched junction bases: 4. CDR3 size: 16 residues. Germline V gives CDR1 SGHRS, CDR2 YFSETQ. The CDR3 here is CASSPDRRSGANVLTF. The CDR3 bases are TGCGCCAGCAGCCCGGACAGGCGCTCTGGGGCCAACGTCCTGACTTTC.